This TCR beta chain was profiled in a study of cytomegalovirus exposure and HLA in healthy donors. Turning to the study itself: For the approximately 400 genotyped donors, roughly 80% fell within the Caucasian-associated ancestry cluster.

A note on this clone: Its matching antigen is unknown.

The primer mix had 60 Vbeta and 13 Jbeta primers. The table came from immunoSEQ multiplex PCR; TCRdb's copy has only in-frame clones and leaves some out. The table records about 180,000 clones, just under 80% of them present only once. Study results and limitations: In a later analysis, TCR beta V- and J-gene trimming was associated with a missense DCLRE1C variant. A prior analysis recorded that most TCR beta V segments were productive about 87% or about 30% of the time.

The CDR3 consists of 16 residues. CDR1 and CDR2 from the germline V gene are SGHDT and YYEEEE. Germline trimming cut 4 bases from V and 0 bases from J; bases unmatched to any gene: 2. This TCR derives from a woman aged 50 to 65 in good health and CMV-seropositive. Sequences were obtained from PBMCs. This rearrangement joins TRBV5-6 to TRBJ2-2; 11 bases line up with TRBD1. The CDR3 spells CASSRGQGANTGELFF. The CDR3 DNA sequence: TGTGCCAGCAGCCGGGGACAGGGGGCGAACACCGGGGAGCTGTTTTTT. The full variable domain, its missing parts supplied by reference TRBV5-6 and TRBJ2-2, is DAGVTQSPTHLIKTRGQQVTLRCSPKSGHDTVSWYQQALGQGPQFIFQYYEEEERQRGNFPDRFSGHQFPNYSSELNVNALLLGDSALYLCASSRGQGANTGELFFGEGSRLTVL.